The 24 T cell receptor beta chains presented below share a single source sample, sequenced in a study of CD8 T cells in Susac syndrome. The RNA input was 0.5 to 1 ug, and it was reverse transcribed with random hexamers. TCRdb processed the immunoSEQ multiplex PCR reads anew with MiXCR; each CDR3 protein has one entry. The data hold around 200,000 distinct CDR3 sequences, with roughly 94% observed a single time. Input material: CD4+ T cells from PBMCs. These TCRs come from a human donor in good health.

The genes are TRBV12-3 or TRBV12-4 and TRBJ2-5, with D unresolved. V was trimmed by 6 bases and J by 5 bases, leaving 10 bases between them. This CDR3 spans 12 amino acids. As DNA, the CDR3 is TGTGCCAGCAGCTTCAACGGCGAGACCCAGTACTTC. This translates into CASSFNGETQYF.

The J gene is TRBJ1-2, the V gene TRBV29-1; D is undetermined. CDR1 is SQVTM, CDR2 ANQGSEA, per germline. V lost 0 bases, J lost 7 bases, and 6 bases lay in between. CDR3 length: 11 residues. CDR3 in amino acids: CSVEEGGGYTF. The CDR3 nucleotides read TGCAGCGTTGAAGAGGGAGGTGGCTACACCTTC.

V gene TRBV3-1 combines with J gene TRBJ1-2; TRBD1 is a possible D gene (5 bases). CDR1 LGHDT and CDR2 YNNKEL come from the germline V gene (reference sequence). Between the trimmed V and J ends, which lost 0 bases and 8 bases, there was a span of 13 bases. This CDR3 has 14 residues. The CDR3 is CASSQDMGGNGYTF. The CDR3, as DNA: TGTGCCAGCAGCCAAGATATGGGGGGGAACGGCTACACCTTC.

This chain links TRBV27 with TRBJ1-6; a possible D gene is TRBD1 (5 bases). This CDR3 contains 13 residues. V lost 5 bases, J lost 10 bases, and 12 bases lay in between. Germline CDR1 reads MNHEY; CDR2 reads SMNVEV (reference sequence). The CDR3 nucleotides read TGTGCCAGCAGTGGGGCGGGACGGTCACCCCTCCACTTT. Translated, it gives CASSGAGRSPLHF.

This chain links TRBV6-5 with TRBJ2-3; no firm D call. The CDR3 has 11 residues. Germline CDR1 MNHEY, CDR2 SVGAGI. V was shortened by 4 bases and J by 6 bases, with 5 bases between the two germline ends. The CDR3 region has the DNA TGTGCCAGCAGTTGGCTCGATACGCAGTATTTT. Protein product: CASSWLDTQYF.

This chain joins TRBV20-1 and TRBJ1-5; weak D call: TRBD1 (5 bases). Per the germline V gene, CDR1 is DFQATT and CDR2 is SNEGSKA (reference sequence). Between the trimmed V and J ends, which lost 6 bases and 4 bases, there was a span of 13 bases. The CDR3 runs to 13 residues. DNA for the CDR3: TGCAGTGCACGGACATCTACTAATCAGCCCCAGCATTTT. Its protein is CSARTSTNQPQHF.

The chain employs TRBV3-1 and TRBJ2-6; D is possibly TRBD1 or TRBD2 (5 bases each). The germline V gene encodes CDR1 LGHDT and CDR2 YNNKEL (reference sequence). This CDR3 has 17 amino acids. V dropped 4 bases and J dropped 4 bases, with 17 bases sitting between them. The CDR3, as DNA: TGTGCCAGCAGCCTTCGGGACCCTACCCCCGGGGCCAACGTCCTGACTTTC. Translating it yields CASSLRDPTPGANVLTF. The whole variable domain, filled in from reference TRBV3-1 and TRBJ2-6, reads DTAVSQTPKYLVTQMGNDKSIKCEQNLGHDTMYWYKQDSKKFLKIMFSYNNKELIINETVPNRFSPKSPDKAHLNLHINSLELGDSAVYFCASSLRDPTPGANVLTFGAGSRLTVL.

This rearrangement joins TRBV2 to TRBJ1-5; 7 bases are a match to TRBD1. CDR3 length: 13 residues. After removal of 6 bases from V and 5 bases from J, the junction contained 4 bases not matched to a gene. Per the germline V gene, CDR1 is SNHLY and CDR2 is FYNNEI. CDR3 in amino acids: CASSYRGDQPQHF. For the CDR3, the DNA is TGTGCCAGCAGCTACAGGGGTGATCAGCCCCAGCATTTT. Full variable domain (outside the CDR3, taken from reference TRBV2 and TRBJ1-5): EPEVTQTPSHQVTQMGQEVILRCVPISNHLYFYWYRQILGQKVEFLVSFYNNEISEKSEIFDDQFSVERPDGSNFTLKIRSTKLEDSAMYFCASSYRGDQPQHFGDGTRLSIL.

The chain has TRBV9 and TRBJ2-2, with 13 positions matching TRBD2. Unmatched junction bases numbered 6, after V lost 3 bases and J lost 7 bases. The germline CDR1 and CDR2 sequences are SGDLS and YYNGEE. The CDR3 consists of 16 residues. As DNA, the CDR3 is TGTGCCAGCAGCGCAGGACTAGCGGGAGTAATCGGGGAGCTGTTTTTT. This sequence encodes CASSAGLAGVIGELFF.

The chain carries TRBV19 and TRBJ1-2; D might be TRBD1 (6 bases). The length of the CDR3 is 15 residues. V was clipped by 2 bases and J by 5 bases, with 15 bases between them. Germline CDR1 LNHDA, CDR2 SQIVND (reference sequence). The CDR3 sequence is CASSISVGRGYGYTF. The CDR3, as DNA: TGTGCCAGTAGTATAAGCGTCGGCAGGGGTTATGGCTACACCTTC.

The chain recombines TRBV6-2 or TRBV6-3 with TRBJ2-7; D is ambiguous. The CDR3 totals 12 residues. Trimming left V 4 bases short and J 1 base short, with 5 bases between. Germline V gene lookup returns CDR1 MNHEY and CDR2 SVGEGT. DNA for the CDR3: TGTGCCAGCAGTTTAAGGTCCTACGAGCAGTACGTC. This codes for CASSLRSYEQYV.

This chain connects TRBV30 to TRBJ1-1, with 7 positions matching TRBD1. Germline V lookup: CDR1 GTSNPN, CDR2 SVGIG (reference sequence). This CDR3 region has 11 residues. J gave up 10 bases and V 7 bases, and 9 bases lay outside the gene matches. The CDR3 is CASRTGVVAFF. Written as DNA, the CDR3 is TGTGCCTCGAGAACAGGGGTAGTAGCTTTCTTT.

The chain couples TRBV9 to TRBJ2-1; 12 bases map to TRBD1. The CDR3 runs to 16 residues. V trimming: 3 bases; J trimming: 7 bases; junction bases outside the gene matches: 8. CDR1 and CDR2 (germline): SGDLS, YYNGEE. CDR3 bases: TGTGCCAGCAGCGGCCCCGGGACAGGGGGCGGGAATGAGCAGTTCTTC. Residues: CASSGPGTGGGNEQFF.

The chain employs TRBV9 and TRBJ2-3; no definite D call. Trimming left V 0 bases short and J 2 bases short, with 7 bases between. The germline CDR1 and CDR2 sequences are SGDLS and YYNGEE. The CDR3 sequence is 14 residues long. The CDR3 coding sequence is TGTGCCAGCAGCGTAGATCTCATCACAGATACGCAGTATTTT. Translation: CASSVDLITDTQYF.

The chain links TRBV18 to TRBJ1-2; 9 bases align to TRBD1. The germline V gene has CDR1 KGHSH and CDR2 LQKENI. Trimming took 3 bases from V and 1 from J; bases not matched to a gene: 15. This CDR3 is 19 amino acids long. CDR3 DNA: TGTGCCAGCTCACCTCTCACGTTCGACGGGACAGGGTTTAACTATGGCTACACCTTC. The encoded protein is CASSPLTFDGTGFNYGYTF.

This clonotype has a single count. The chain carries TRBV4-1 and TRBJ1-2; D unclear. Trimming pared 0 bases from V and 7 bases from J, leaving 9 bases between. The CDR3 extends over 13 amino acids. Germline assignment: CDR1 MGHRA and CDR2 YSYEKL. This chain's CDR3 is CASSQDNAAGYTF. Here the CDR3 DNA reads TGCGCCAGCAGCCAAGATAATGCCGCTGGCTACACCTTC.

The count of this clonotype is one. This chain uses TRBV20-1 with TRBJ2-7; possibly TRBD1 or TRBD2 for D (5 bases each). Trimming left V 1 base short and J 2 bases short, with 9 bases between. CDR1 is DFQATT and CDR2 is SNEGSKA in the germline V gene (reference sequence). This CDR3 spans 13 amino acids. CDR3 coding DNA: TGCAGTGCTAGAGCTGGGGACGCCTACGAGCAGTACGTC. It yields the protein CSARAGDAYEQYV.

The V call is TRBV29-1, the J call TRBJ2-3; 12 nucleotides align to TRBD2. The CDR3 covers 15 residues. With V trimmed by 4 bases and J by 2 bases, 4 bases remained unmatched. Germline V gene sequence: CDR1 SQVTM, CDR2 ANQGSEA. The CDR3 region has the DNA TGCAGCGTTGGTGGACTAGCGGGAACCACAGATACGCAGTATTTT. This encodes CSVGGLAGTTDTQYF.

The chain recombines TRBV29-1 with TRBJ1-2, with 9 nucleotides matching TRBD1. The CDR3 contains 12 residues. Germline V gene sequence: CDR1 SQVTM, CDR2 ANQGSEA. V lost 7 bases, J lost 8 bases, and 8 bases stayed unmatched. Here the CDR3 DNA reads TGCAGCGCTAAAACAGGGGGCGACGGCTACACCTTC. This gives the protein CSAKTGGDGYTF.

The rearrangement links TRBV25-1 to TRBJ2-1; 10 bases fit TRBD2. CDR1 is MGHDK and CDR2 is SYGVNS in the germline V gene. V lost 5 bases to trimming and J lost 8 bases; unmatched junction nucleotides: 9. CDR3 length: 15 amino acids. Here the CDR3 reads CASSIAGGPPDEQFF. As DNA, the CDR3 is TGTGCCAGCAGTATAGCGGGGGGCCCACCCGATGAGCAGTTCTTC.

V and J are TRBV29-1 and TRBJ1-1; D is perhaps TRBD1 (6 bases). The length of the CDR3 is 13 residues. V dropped 0 bases and J dropped 7 bases, with 12 bases sitting between them. In germline, CDR1 is SQVTM, CDR2 ANQGSEA. This chain's CDR3 is CSVEDDDRLEAFF. DNA for the CDR3: TGCAGCGTTGAAGATGATGACAGGCTTGAAGCTTTCTTT.

This clonotype was observed once. CDR3 protein: CASGTDTQYF. CDR3 nucleotide sequence: TGCGCCAGCGGCACAGATACGCAGTATTTT. The chain uses TRBV5-1 and TRBJ2-3; D is ambiguous. This CDR3 is built from 10 residues. Germline-derived CDR1 and CDR2 are SGHRS and YFSETQ. Trimming removed 7 bases at V and 1 base at J, with 1 base between.

The chain carries TRBV15 and TRBJ2-4; D is ambiguous. The germline V gene has CDR1 LNHNV and CDR2 YYDKDF (reference sequence). The CDR3 totals 12 residues. Trimming took off 4 bases at V and 7 bases at J, with 8 bases between the two ends. The CDR3 coding sequence is TGTGCCACCAGCATAGATAGGAACATTCAGTACTTC. Translated, it gives CATSIDRNIQYF.

This clonotype showed up just once. J is TRBJ2-3 and V is TRBV19; TRBD2 aligns across 8 bases. The length of the CDR3 is 14 residues. V gave up 4 bases and J gave up 3 bases; unmatched junction bases: 3. CDR1 is LNHDA and CDR2 is SQIVND in the germline V gene (reference sequence). Here the CDR3 reads CASSTSGGTDTQYF. CDR3 nucleotides: TGTGCCAGTAGTACGTCGGGAGGGACAGATACGCAGTATTTT.